This TCR beta chain emerged from a study of blood T cell repertoires in COVID-19. Study summary: Spain, Italy and the United States supplied samples that represented acute and convalescent COVID-19. Sources were T cells, B-cell-depleted T cells, or PBMCs; the material itself was cDNA or gDNA.

CDR3 size: 17 residues. V shed 9 bases, J shed 0 bases, and the junction held 7 bases outside the gene matches. Germline V CDR1 and CDR2: MDHEN, SYDVKM. Clones were read by immunoSEQ multiplex PCR, and TCRdb kept only the in-frame ones, dropping some. The table includes about 280,000 clones, 70% to 90% detected once. The V call is TRBV28, the J call TRBJ2-6, with 11 nucleotides matching TRBD2. This sequence was found in a man in his fifties or sixties with active or convalescent COVID-19. Sequenced material: peripheral blood. The CDR3 sequence: CASLRLAGNSGANVLTF. The CDR3, as DNA: TGTGCCAGTCTCAGACTAGCGGGAAACTCTGGGGCCAACGTCCTGACTTTC.